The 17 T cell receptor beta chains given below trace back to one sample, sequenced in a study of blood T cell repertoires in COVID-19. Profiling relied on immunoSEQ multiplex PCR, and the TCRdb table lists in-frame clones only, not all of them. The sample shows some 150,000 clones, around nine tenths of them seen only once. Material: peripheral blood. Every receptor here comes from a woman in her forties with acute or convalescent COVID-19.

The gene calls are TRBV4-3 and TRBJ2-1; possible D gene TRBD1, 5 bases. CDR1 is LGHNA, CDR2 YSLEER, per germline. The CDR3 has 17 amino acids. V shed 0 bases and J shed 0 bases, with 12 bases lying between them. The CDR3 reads CASSQDHGATSYNEQFF. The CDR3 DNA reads TGCGCCAGCAGCCAAGATCATGGGGCTACCTCCTACAATGAGCAGTTCTTC.

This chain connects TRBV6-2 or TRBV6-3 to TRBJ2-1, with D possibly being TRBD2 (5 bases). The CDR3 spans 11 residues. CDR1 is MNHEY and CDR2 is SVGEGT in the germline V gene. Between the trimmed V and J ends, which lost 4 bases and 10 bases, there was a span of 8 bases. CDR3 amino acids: CASSSSFEQFF. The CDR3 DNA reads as TGTGCCAGCAGTTCTAGCTTCGAGCAGTTCTTC.

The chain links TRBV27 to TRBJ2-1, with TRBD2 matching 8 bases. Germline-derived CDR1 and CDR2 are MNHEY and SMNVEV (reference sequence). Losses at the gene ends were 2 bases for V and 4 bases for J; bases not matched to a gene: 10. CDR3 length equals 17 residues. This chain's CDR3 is CASSLGGAGERYNEQFF. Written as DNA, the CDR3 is TGTGCCAGCAGTTTAGGGGGAGCGGGGGAAAGGTACAATGAGCAGTTCTTC.

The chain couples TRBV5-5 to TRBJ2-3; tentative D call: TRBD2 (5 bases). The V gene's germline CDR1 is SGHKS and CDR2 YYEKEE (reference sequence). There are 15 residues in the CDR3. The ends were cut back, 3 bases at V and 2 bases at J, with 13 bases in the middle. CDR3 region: CASSSGGSLTDTQYF. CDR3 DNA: TGTGCCAGCAGCTCGGGCGGGTCCCTCACAGATACGCAGTATTTT.

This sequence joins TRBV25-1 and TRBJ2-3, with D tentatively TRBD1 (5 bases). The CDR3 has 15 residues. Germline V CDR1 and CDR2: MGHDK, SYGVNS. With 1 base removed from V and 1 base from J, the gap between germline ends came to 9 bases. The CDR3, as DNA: TGTGCCAGCAGTGAATTCTCCAGGGGCACAGATACGCAGTATTTT. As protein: CASSEFSRGTDTQYF.

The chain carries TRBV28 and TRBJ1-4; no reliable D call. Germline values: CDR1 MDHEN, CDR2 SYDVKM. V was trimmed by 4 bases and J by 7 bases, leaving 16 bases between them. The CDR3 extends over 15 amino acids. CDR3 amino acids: CASSSGVVFGEKLFF. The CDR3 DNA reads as TGTGCCAGCAGTTCCGGGGTAGTTTTCGGTGAAAAACTGTTTTTT.

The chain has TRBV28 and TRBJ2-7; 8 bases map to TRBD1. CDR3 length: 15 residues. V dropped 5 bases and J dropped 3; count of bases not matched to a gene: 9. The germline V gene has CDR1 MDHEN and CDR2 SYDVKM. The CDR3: CASSPPGQGNYEQYF. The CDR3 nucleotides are TGTGCCAGCAGTCCCCCTGGACAGGGAAACTACGAGCAGTACTTC.

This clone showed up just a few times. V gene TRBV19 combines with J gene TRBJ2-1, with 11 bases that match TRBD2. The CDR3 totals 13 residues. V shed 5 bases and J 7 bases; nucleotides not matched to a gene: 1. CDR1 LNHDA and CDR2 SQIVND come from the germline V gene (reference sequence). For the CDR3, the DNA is TGTGCCAGTAGTTCTAGCGGGAGGAATGAGCAGTTCTTC. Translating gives CASSSSGRNEQFF.

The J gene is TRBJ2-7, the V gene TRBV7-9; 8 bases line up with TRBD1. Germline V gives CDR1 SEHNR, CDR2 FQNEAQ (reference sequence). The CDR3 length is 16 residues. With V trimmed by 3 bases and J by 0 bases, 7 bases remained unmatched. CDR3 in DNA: TGTGCCAGCAGCTTTTTAGGACAGGGCCTCTCCTACGAGCAGTACTTC. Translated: CASSFLGQGLSYEQYF.

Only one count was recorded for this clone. CDR3 DNA sequence: TGTGCCAGTAGTAACACAGGGACAGGGGACTATGGCTACACCTTC. Translating it yields CASSNTGTGDYGYTF. V and J are TRBV19 and TRBJ1-2, with 10 nucleotides matching TRBD1. This CDR3 is 15 amino acids long. V trimming: 4 bases; J trimming: 3 bases; junction bases outside the gene matches: 5. Looked up from germline, CDR1 is LNHDA and CDR2 is SQIVND (reference sequence).

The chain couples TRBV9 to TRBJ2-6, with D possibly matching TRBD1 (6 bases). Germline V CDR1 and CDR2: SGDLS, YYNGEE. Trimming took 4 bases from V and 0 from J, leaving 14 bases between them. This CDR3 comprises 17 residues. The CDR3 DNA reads TGTGCCAGCAGCCCATCGACAGGCCACTCTGGGGCCAACGTCCTGACTTTC. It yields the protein CASSPSTGHSGANVLTF.

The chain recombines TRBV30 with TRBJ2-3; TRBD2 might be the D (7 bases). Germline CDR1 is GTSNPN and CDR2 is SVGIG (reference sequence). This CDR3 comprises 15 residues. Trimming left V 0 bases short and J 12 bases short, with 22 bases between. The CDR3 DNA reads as TGTGCCTGGAGTGTAAGGGGAAGGAACGGGGGGCCCCAGTATTTT. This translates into CAWSVRGRNGGPQYF.

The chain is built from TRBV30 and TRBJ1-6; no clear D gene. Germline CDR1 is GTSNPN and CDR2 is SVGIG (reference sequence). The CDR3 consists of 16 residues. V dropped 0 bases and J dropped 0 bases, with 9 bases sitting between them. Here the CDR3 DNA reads TGTGCCTGGAGTGTACGGGAGAGCTCCTATAATTCACCCCTCCACTTT. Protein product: CAWSVRESSYNSPLHF. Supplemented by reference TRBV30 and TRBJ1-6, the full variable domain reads SQTIHQWPATLVQPVGSPLSLECTVEGTSNPNLYWYRQAAGRGLQLLFYSVGIGQISSEVPQNLSASRPQDRQFILSSKKLLLSDSGFYLCAWSVRESSYNSPLHFGNGTRLTVT.

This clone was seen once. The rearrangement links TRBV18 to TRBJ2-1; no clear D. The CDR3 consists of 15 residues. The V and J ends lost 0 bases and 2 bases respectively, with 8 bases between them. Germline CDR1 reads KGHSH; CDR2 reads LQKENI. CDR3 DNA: TGTGCCAGCTCACCACCCGATACAGCCTACAATGAGCAGTTCTTC. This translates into CASSPPDTAYNEQFF.

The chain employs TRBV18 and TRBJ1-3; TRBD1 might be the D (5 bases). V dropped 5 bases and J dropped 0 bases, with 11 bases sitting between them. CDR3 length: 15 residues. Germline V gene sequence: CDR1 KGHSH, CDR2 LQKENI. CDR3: CASSFQGYSGNTIYF. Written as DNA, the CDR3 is TGTGCCAGCTCATTCCAGGGTTACTCTGGAAACACCATATATTTT.

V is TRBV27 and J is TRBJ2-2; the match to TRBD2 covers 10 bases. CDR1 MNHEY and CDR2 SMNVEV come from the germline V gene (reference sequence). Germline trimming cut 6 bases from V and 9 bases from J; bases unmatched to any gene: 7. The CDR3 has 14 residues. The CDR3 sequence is CASRKAGGLRELFF. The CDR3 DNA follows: TGTGCCAGCAGGAAAGCGGGGGGGCTGCGGGAGCTGTTTTTT.

The CDR3 sequence is CASSPGLAGPLNTGELFF. Here the CDR3 DNA reads TGTGCCAGCAGCCCGGGACTAGCGGGGCCACTGAACACCGGGGAGCTGTTTTTT. The gene calls are TRBV7-8 and TRBJ2-2, with TRBD2 matching 13 bases. Germline V lookup: CDR1 SGHVS, CDR2 FQNEAQ. The CDR3 consists of 18 residues. The ends lost 5 bases at V and 1 base at J; junction bases unmatched: 7.